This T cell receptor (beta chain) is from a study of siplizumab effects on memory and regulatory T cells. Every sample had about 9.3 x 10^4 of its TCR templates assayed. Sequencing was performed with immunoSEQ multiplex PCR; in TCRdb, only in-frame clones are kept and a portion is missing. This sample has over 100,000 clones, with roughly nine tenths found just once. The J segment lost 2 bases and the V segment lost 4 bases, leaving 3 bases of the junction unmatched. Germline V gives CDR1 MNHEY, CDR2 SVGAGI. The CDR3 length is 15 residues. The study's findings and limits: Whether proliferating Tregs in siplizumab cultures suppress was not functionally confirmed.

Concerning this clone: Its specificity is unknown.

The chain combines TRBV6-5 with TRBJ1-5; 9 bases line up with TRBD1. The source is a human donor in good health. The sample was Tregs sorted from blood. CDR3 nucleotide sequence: TGTGCCAGCAGTTCACAGGGGGCCGGCAATCAGCCCCAGCATTTT. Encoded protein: CASSSQGAGNQPQHF.